What follows are 11 T cell receptor beta chains derived from one specimen sequenced in a study of neurological immune-mediated disorders. TCRdb used MiXCR to reprocess the 5' RACE reads, holding one entry per CDR3 protein. The repertoire consists of approximately 60,000 distinct CDR3 sequences, with under 4.5% occurring once and the leading ten covering about 3.1%. Material: PBMCs. The receptors originated from a young woman with multiple sclerosis.

This clonotype came up many times. This chain links TRBV10-3 with TRBJ2-1; D remains unclear. This CDR3 is 11 amino acids long. The V end was cut by 2 bases, the J end by 10 bases, with 6 bases between. CDR1 and CDR2 from the germline V gene are ENHRY and SYGVKD. The DNA for the CDR3 is TGTGCCATCAGTGAGGTAGGGGAGCAGTTCTTC. Amino acids: CAISEVGEQFF.

This clonotype was seen ten or more times. This chain connects TRBV28 to TRBJ1-3; possibly TRBD1 for D (6 bases). Germline CDR1 MDHEN, CDR2 SYDVKM. This CDR3 is 13 amino acids long. V lost 11 bases to trimming and J lost 5 bases, with 16 bases between them. In DNA, the CDR3 is TGTGCCTGTCAATCGACAGGAAGAAACACCATATATTTT. Encoded protein: CACQSTGRNTIYF.

At least ten counts were recorded for this clonotype. In DNA form, the CDR3 reads TGTGCCAGCAGTTTCCAGGGTTCTGGGGCCAACGTCCTGACTTTC. Its translation is CASSFQGSGANVLTF. The V and J genes are TRBV27 and TRBJ2-6; D might be TRBD1 (5 bases). This CDR3 comprises 15 residues. V gave up 3 bases and J gave up 1 base, with 7 bases separating them. The germline CDR1 and CDR2 sequences are MNHEY and SMNVEV (reference sequence). Full variable domain (rest looked up from reference TRBV27 and TRBJ2-6): EAQVTQNPRYLITVTGKKLTVTCSQNMNHEYMSWYRQDPGLGLRQIYYSMNVEVTDKGDVPEGYKVSRKEKRNFPLILESPSPNQTSLYFCASSFQGSGANVLTFGAGSRLTVL.

This clonotype was counted ten times or more. V and J are TRBV10-1 and TRBJ1-4; D may be TRBD1 (6 bases). Germline V gives CDR1 WNHNN, CDR2 SYGVQD (reference sequence). The CDR3 sequence is 14 residues long. With 7 bases removed from V and 4 bases from J, the gap between germline ends came to 13 bases. The CDR3 DNA reads as TGCGCCAGCACTGCGCGACAGGATAATGAAAAACTGTTTTTT. It encodes CASTARQDNEKLFF.

The gene calls are TRBV5-1 and TRBJ2-3; TRBD2 aligns across 13 bases. In germline, CDR1 is SGHRS, CDR2 YFSETQ. Trimming took 2 bases from V and 3 from J; bases not matched to a gene: 6. This CDR3 has 17 residues. As DNA, the CDR3 is TGCGCCAGCAGCTTAAGGACTAGCGGGGGTGTGACAGATACGCAGTATTTT. Amino acids: CASSLRTSGGVTDTQYF. Based on the CDR3 plus reference TRBV5-1 and TRBJ2-3, the full variable domain is KAGVTQTPRYLIKTRGQQVTLSCSPISGHRSVSWYQQTPGQGLQFLFEYFSETQRNKGNFPGRFSGRQFSNSRSEMNVSTLELGDSALYLCASSLRTSGGVTDTQYFGPGTRLTVL.

This clonotype was seen repeatedly, ten times or more. The J gene is TRBJ2-7, the V gene TRBV6-1, with TRBD1 matching over 7 bases. J was trimmed by 7 bases and V by 6 bases; bases with no gene match: 15. CDR1 is MNHNS, CDR2 SASEGT, per germline. This CDR3 has 15 amino acids. CDR3 in DNA: TGTGCCAGCAGATGGGAAGCCGGGACAGACACTGAGCAGTACTTC. Protein: CASRWEAGTDTEQYF.

In its sample, this clonotype was seen many times. The genes are TRBV28 and TRBJ1-2, with D perhaps TRBD1 (6 bases). The length of the CDR3 is 15 residues. Deletions cut 3 bases from V and 3 bases from J, with 14 bases between. Germline assignment: CDR1 MDHEN and CDR2 SYDVKM. Here the CDR3 reads CASSFRGREDYGYTF. CDR3 DNA sequence: TGTGCCAGCAGTTTCAGGGGCCGGGAGGACTATGGCTACACCTTC.

This clonotype was counted at least ten times. The rearrangement joins TRBV20-1 to TRBJ2-5; D perhaps matches TRBD2 (5 bases). Germline values: CDR1 DFQATT, CDR2 SNEGSKA (reference sequence). V was trimmed by 5 bases and J by 2 bases, leaving 15 bases between them. The CDR3 contains 14 residues. The CDR3 region is CSARDHRLQETQYF. The CDR3 DNA is TGCAGTGCTCGGGATCACAGATTGCAAGAGACCCAGTACTTC.

This clonotype was seen repeatedly, ten times or more. The CDR3: CASRGWDSLTQYF. The DNA for the CDR3 is TGTGCCAGCAGGGGTTGGGATTCACTTACCCAGTACTTC. The rearrangement uses TRBV7-2 and TRBJ2-5; D unclear. There are 13 residues in the CDR3. Between the trimmed V and J ends, which lost 6 bases and 8 bases, there was a span of 16 bases. From germline, CDR1 is SGHTA and CDR2 FQGNSA. The entire variable domain, with the rest obtained from reference TRBV7-2 and TRBJ2-5, is as follows: GAGVSQSPSNKVTEKGKDVELRCDPISGHTALYWYRQSLGQGLEFLIYFQGNSAPDKSGLPSDRFSAERTGGSVSTLTIQRTQQEDSAVYLCASRGWDSLTQYFGPGTRLLVL.

In this sample, this clonotype turned up many times. The V call is TRBV20-1, the J call TRBJ2-3; D is uncertain. The CDR3 is 14 residues long. The V end lost 5 bases, the J end lost 0 bases, and 12 bases lay between the germline ends. Looked up from germline, CDR1 is DFQATT and CDR2 is SNEGSKA (reference sequence). The CDR3 bases are TGCAGTGCTGGCCCAGCCCTCAGCACAGATACGCAGTATTTT. Amino acid sequence: CSAGPALSTDTQYF.

This clonotype appeared many times. Relative to the germline gene, one junction end is altered; a read error may explain this. The V call is TRBV7-2, the J call TRBJ2-7; possibly TRBD2 for D (6 bases). This CDR3 contains 13 residues. Germline CDR1 and CDR2: SGHTA and FQGNSA. The CDR3 nucleotides are TGTGCCAGCAGCCTAGCCGGGACTTACGAGCAGTACTTC. Its translation is CASSLAGTYEQYF.